Listed below are T cell receptor beta chains from one sample, sequenced in a study of blood T cell repertoires in COVID-19. Measured with immunoSEQ multiplex PCR; TCRdb has only the in-frame clones, and not every one. The table records 120,000 to 150,000 clones, around three quarters of them present only once. Sequenced input: peripheral blood. Receptors were obtained from a man aged 50 or older with active or convalescent COVID-19. Both conserved end residues are part of each CDR3. D genes are given only for firm matches. The listing skips clone size in some rows; elsewhere it reads once, few, many or a size class.

TRBV2	many	.	TRBJ2-7	TGTGCCAGCAGTGAGCGGCAGACCTACGAGCAGTACTTC	CASSERQTYEQYF
TRBV2	.	.	TRBJ1-1	TGTGCCACCAGTTCGGACTTTCCCCATGAAGCTTTCTTT	CATSSDFPHEAFF
TRBV10-1	.	.	TRBJ1-4	TGCGCCAGCAGTGACCCGGGCACGCGGGGACTGTTTTTT	CASSDPGTRGLFF
TRBV19	.	.	TRBJ1-5	TGTGCCAGTAGTATACAGGGGAGTACCCAGCCCCAGCATTTT	CASSIQGSTQPQHF
TRBV28	.	.	TRBJ1-5	TGTGCCAGCAGTTTAATCTTAGGGACAAGCAATCAGCCCCAGCATTTT	CASSLILGTSNQPQHF
TRBV5-4	.	.	TRBJ2-7	TGTGCCAGCAGCCCCAAGCCCAGGGTGAACTCCTACGAGCAGTACTTC	CASSPKPRVNSYEQYF
TRBV11-2	.	.	TRBJ2-2	TGTGCCAGCAGCTCTAACACCGGGGAGCTGTTTTTT	CASSSNTGELFF
TRBV30	.	.	TRBJ2-1	TGTGCCTGGAGTGACCCCGGGACACACAATGAGCAGTTCTTC	CAWSDPGTHNEQFF
TRBV7-9	.	.	TRBJ2-2	TGTGCCAGCAGCTTAGCCGACACCGGGGAGCTGTTTTTT	CASSLADTGELFF
TRBV27	.	.	TRBJ2-5	TGTGCCAGCAGTTCCCCTCCAGGGGAGACCCAGTACTTC	CASSSPPGETQYF
TRBV28	.	.	TRBJ2-7	TGTGCCAGCAGGCCTTTCCGACAGTCCTCCGAGCAGTACTTC	CASRPFRQSSEQYF
TRBV6-5	.	.	TRBJ1-2	TGTGCCAGCAGCATTTACAGGGACTATGGCTACACCTTC	CASSIYRDYGYTF
TRBV27	once	.	TRBJ2-3	TGTGCCAGCAGTTTAGGGCCCAGGGCCAGAGATACGCAGTATTTT	CASSLGPRARDTQYF
TRBV10-3	.	TRBD1	TRBJ1-6	TGTGCCATCAGTGAGGACAGGGCGGGATATTCACCCCTCCACTTT	CAISEDRAGYSPLHF
TRBV6-5	.	TRBD2	TRBJ2-3	TGTGCCAGCTGGACTAGCGGGAGACCAGATACGCAGTATTTT	CASWTSGRPDTQYF
TRBV18	many	.	TRBJ2-7	TGTGCCAGCTCCATCCGGGATCACTACGAGCAGTACTTC	CASSIRDHYEQYF
TRBV7-9	few	.	TRBJ1-4	TGTGCCAGCAGGGAAAGTGGGGCAGTGGGGGAAAAACTGTTTTTT	CASRESGAVGEKLFF
TRBV27	.	.	TRBJ1-2	TGTGCCAGCAGTTTAGACGGGTATGGCTACACCTTC	CASSLDGYGYTF
TRBV3-1/TRBV3-2	.	TRBD1	TRBJ1-2	TGTGCCAGCAGCCAAGACGGACAGGGGGCGAGAGGCTACACCTTC	CASSQDGQGARGYTF
TRBV4-1	.	.	TRBJ2-2	TGCGCCAGCAGCCTCCTGACAGCCGGCACCGGGGAGCTGTTTTTT	CASSLLTAGTGELFF
TRBV28	.	.	TRBJ2-7	TGTGCCAGCAGTTTACTAGGGGTAGCCTACGAGCAGTACTTC	CASSLLGVAYEQYF
TRBV11-2	.	.	TRBJ1-4	TGTGCCAGCAGCTACCGGGGTGAAAATGAAAAACTGTTTTTT	CASSYRGENEKLFF
TRBV7-7	.	.	TRBJ1-4	TGTGCTAGCAGCCGACGGGAGTTGAATGAAAAACTGTTTTTT	CASSRRELNEKLFF
TRBV23-1	.	TRBD2	TRBJ2-1	TGCGCCAGCAGCCGTGGTCTAGCGGGAGAAAATGAGCAGTTCTTC	CASSRGLAGENEQFF
TRBV12-3/TRBV12-4	.	.	TRBJ1-5	TGTGCCAGCATTAGGGGGGGACATCAGCCCCAGCATTTT	CASIRGGHQPQHF
TRBV7-6	.	.	TRBJ1-1	TGTGCCAGCAGCTTACTAATGAACACTGAAGCTTTCTTT	CASSLLMNTEAFF
TRBV10-3	.	TRBD2	TRBJ2-3	TGTGCCATCAGTTCTAGCGGGTCGGACACGCAGTATTTT	CAISSSGSDTQYF
TRBV27	.	.	TRBJ2-7	TGTGCCAGCAGTCTCTTCCCTTCCTCTTCGGGGCAGTACTTC	CASSLFPSSSGQYF
TRBV28	.	.	TRBJ1-4	TGTGCCAGCAGTTTTTCCGGGTCTAATGAAAAACTGTTTTTT	CASSFSGSNEKLFF
TRBV5-1	.	TRBD1	TRBJ1-4	TGCGCCAGCAGCTCCGCCGGGACAGAGTATACGGAAAAACTGTTTTTT	CASSSAGTEYTEKLFF
TRBV30	.	TRBD1	TRBJ2-3	TGTGCCTGGAGGGACAGGGGTACAGATACGCAGTATTTT	CAWRDRGTDTQYF
TRBV7-8	once	TRBD2	TRBJ2-1	TGTGCCAGCAGCTTAGGGGCGGGAGGGCCCCACAATGAGCAGTTCTTC	CASSLGAGGPHNEQFF
TRBV28	.	.	TRBJ1-6	TGTGCTTCCCACCCCGGACAGACTTGGTCACCCCTCCACTTT	CASHPGQTWSPLHF
TRBV27	few	.	TRBJ1-5	TGTGCCAGCAGCTGGGCAGGCGCTAGCAATCAGCCCCAGCATTTT	CASSWAGASNQPQHF
TRBV5-5	.	TRBD1	TRBJ1-2	TGTGCCAGCAGCCTACAGGGGCCCTATGGCTACACCTTC	CASSLQGPYGYTF
TRBV15	.	.	TRBJ2-1	TGTGCCACCAGCAGAGTGGGCGGGGCTAACAATGAGCAGTTCTTC	CATSRVGGANNEQFF
TRBV7-2	.	.	TRBJ2-5	TGTGCCAGCAGCTTAGAGGGTGCAACGGGGTGGGAGACCCAGTACTTC	CASSLEGATGWETQYF
TRBV28	.	.	TRBJ1-4	TGTGCCAGCAGTTTCGCCCGGGAGGGGAATGAAAAACTGTTTTTT	CASSFAREGNEKLFF
TRBV30	.	TRBD1	TRBJ1-2	TGTGCCAGCAACCAGGGGGTCGGCGGCTACACCTTC	CASNQGVGGYTF
TRBV13	.	.	TRBJ2-7	TGTGCCAGCAGCCGCGAGGGGGTCTACTACGAGCAGTACTTC	CASSREGVYYEQYF
TRBV10-3	few	TRBD2	TRBJ2-3	TGTGCCATCACCACTAGCGCGGCTAGCACAGATACGCAGTATTTT	CAITTSAASTDTQYF
TRBV7-9	.	.	TRBJ2-1	TGTGCCAGCAATTCAGGTACTGAGCAGTTCTTC	CASNSGTEQFF
TRBV14	.	.	TRBJ1-4	TGTGCCAGCAAATCCGGGGGAGGATGGAATGAAAAGCTGTTTTTT	CASKSGGGWNEKLFF
TRBV7-2	few	.	TRBJ1-1	TGTGCCAGCAGCCTTGCGGGGGGAAACACTGAAGCTTTCTTT	CASSLAGGNTEAFF
TRBV29-1	.	.	TRBJ2-1	TGCAGCGTTGCCCGGGAAGGGTCCAATGAGCAGTTCTTC	CSVAREGSNEQFF
TRBV28	once	TRBD2	TRBJ2-1	TGTGCCAGCAGCCCTAGCGGGATGGTCTACAATGAGCAGTTCTTC	CASSPSGMVYNEQFF